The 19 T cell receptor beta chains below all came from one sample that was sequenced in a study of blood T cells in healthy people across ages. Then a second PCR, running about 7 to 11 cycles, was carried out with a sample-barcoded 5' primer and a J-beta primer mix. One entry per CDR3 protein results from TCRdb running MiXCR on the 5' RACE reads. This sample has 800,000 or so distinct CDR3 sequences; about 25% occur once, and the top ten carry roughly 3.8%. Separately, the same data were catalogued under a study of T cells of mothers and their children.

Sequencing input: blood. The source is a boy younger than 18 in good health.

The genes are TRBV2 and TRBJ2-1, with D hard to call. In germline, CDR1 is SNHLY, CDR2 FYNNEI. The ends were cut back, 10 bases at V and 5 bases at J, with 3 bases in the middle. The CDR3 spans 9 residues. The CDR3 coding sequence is TGTGCCACAAACAATGAGCAGTTCTTC. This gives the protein CATNNEQFF. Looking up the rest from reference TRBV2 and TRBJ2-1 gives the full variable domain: EPEVTQTPSHQVTQMGQEVILRCVPISNHLYFYWYRQILGQKVEFLVSFYNNEISEKSEIFDDQFSVERPDGSNFTLKIRSTKLEDSAMYFCATNNEQFFGPGTRLTVL.

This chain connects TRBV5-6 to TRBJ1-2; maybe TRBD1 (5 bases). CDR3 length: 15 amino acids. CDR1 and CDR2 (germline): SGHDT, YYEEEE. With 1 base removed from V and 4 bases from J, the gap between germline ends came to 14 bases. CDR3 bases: TGTGCCAGCAGCTTGTATCCGGCCGGGGGCTATGGCTACACCTTC. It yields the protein CASSLYPAGGYGYTF.

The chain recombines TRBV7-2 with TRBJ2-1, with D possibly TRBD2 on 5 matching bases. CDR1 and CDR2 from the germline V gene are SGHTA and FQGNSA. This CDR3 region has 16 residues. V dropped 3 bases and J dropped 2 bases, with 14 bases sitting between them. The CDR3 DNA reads TGTGCCAGCAGCTTCCGGGTGGGAGCTGCCTACAATGAGCAGTTCTTC. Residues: CASSFRVGAAYNEQFF.

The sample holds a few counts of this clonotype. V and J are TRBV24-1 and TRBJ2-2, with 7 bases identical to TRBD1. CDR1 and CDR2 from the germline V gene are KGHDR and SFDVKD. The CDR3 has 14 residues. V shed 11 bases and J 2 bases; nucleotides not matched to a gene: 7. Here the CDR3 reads CAIETGLNTGELFF. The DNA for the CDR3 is TGTGCCATAGAGACAGGGTTAAACACCGGGGAGCTGTTTTTT.

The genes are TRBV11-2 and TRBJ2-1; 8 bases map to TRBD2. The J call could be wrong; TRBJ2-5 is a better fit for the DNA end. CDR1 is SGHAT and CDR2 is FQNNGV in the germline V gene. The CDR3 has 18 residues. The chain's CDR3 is CASSLGATSDPARETQYF. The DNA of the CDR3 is TGTGCCAGCAGCTTAGGGGCGACTAGCGACCCGGCACGGGAGACCCAGTACTTC.

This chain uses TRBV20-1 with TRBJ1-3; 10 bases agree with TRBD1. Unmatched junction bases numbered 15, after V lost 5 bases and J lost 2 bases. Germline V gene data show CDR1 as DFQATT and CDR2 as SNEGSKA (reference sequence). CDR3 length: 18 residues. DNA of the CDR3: TGCAGTGCTGCACCAACGTTTGGACAGGGGGAAACTGGAAACACCATATATTTT. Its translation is CSAAPTFGQGETGNTIYF.

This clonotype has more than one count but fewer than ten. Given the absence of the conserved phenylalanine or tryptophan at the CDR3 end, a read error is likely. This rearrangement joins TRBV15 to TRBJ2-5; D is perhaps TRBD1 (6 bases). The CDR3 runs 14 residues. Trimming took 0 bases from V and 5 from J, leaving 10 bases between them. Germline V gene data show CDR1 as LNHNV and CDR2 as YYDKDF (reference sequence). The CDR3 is CATSRDQGTETQYS. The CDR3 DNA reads TGTGCCACCAGCAGAGATCAGGGGACGGAGACCCAGTACTCC.

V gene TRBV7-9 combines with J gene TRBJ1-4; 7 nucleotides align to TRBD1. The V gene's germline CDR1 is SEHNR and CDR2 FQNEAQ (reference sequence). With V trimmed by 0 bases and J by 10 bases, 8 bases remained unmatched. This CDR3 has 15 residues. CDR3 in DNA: TGTGCCAGCAGCTTAGCCGGACAGGTCGAGGGAAAACTGTTTTTT. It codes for CASSLAGQVEGKLFF.

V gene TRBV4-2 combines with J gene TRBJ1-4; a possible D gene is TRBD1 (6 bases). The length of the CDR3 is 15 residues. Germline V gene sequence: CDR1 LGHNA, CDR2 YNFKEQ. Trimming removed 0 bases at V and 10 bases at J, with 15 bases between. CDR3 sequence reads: CASSQEFRGSAKLFF. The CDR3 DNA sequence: TGTGCCAGCAGCCAAGAGTTCAGGGGCTCGGCAAAACTGTTTTTT.

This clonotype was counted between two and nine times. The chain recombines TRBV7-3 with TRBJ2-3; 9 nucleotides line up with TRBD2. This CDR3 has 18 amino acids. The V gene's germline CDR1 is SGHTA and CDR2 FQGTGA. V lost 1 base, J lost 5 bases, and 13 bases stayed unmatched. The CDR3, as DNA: TGTGCCAGCAGCTTAAGTTCCGCTAGCGGGACTATTCGAGATACGCAGTATTTT. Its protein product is CASSLSSASGTIRDTQYF.

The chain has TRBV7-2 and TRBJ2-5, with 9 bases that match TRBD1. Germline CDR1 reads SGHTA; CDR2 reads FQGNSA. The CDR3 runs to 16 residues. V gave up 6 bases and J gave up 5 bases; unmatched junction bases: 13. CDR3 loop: CASSFSGTGFRETQYF. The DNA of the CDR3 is TGTGCCAGCAGTTTCTCCGGGACAGGGTTTAGGGAGACCCAGTACTTC.

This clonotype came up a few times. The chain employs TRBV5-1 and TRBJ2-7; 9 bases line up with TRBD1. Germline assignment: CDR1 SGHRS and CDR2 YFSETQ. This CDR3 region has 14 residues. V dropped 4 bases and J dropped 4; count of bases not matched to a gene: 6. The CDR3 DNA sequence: TGCGCCAGCAGCAAGGGACAGGGAGGGTACGAGCAGTACTTC. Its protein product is CASSKGQGGYEQYF. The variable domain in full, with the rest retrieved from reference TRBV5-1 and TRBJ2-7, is KAGVTQTPRYLIKTRGQQVTLSCSPISGHRSVSWYQQTPGQGLQFLFEYFSETQRNKGNFPGRFSGRQFSNSRSEMNVSTLELGDSALYLCASSKGQGGYEQYFGPGTRLTVT.

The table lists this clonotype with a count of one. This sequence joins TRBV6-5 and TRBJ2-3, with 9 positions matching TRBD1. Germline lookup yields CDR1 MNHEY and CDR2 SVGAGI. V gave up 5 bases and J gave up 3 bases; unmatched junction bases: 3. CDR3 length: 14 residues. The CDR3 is CASSRTGATDTQYF. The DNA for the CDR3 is TGTGCCAGCAGTAGGACAGGGGCTACAGATACGCAGTATTTT.

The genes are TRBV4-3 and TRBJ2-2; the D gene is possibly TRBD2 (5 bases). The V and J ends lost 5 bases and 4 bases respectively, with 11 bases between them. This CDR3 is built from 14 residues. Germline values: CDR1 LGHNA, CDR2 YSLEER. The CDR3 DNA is TGCGCCAGCAGCAACGGGATTGTCACCGGGGAGCTGTTTTTT. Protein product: CASSNGIVTGELFF.

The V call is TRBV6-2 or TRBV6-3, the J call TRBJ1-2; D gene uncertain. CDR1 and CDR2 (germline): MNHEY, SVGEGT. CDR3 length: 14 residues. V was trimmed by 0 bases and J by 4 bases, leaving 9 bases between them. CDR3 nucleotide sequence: TGTGCCAGCAGTTACTCAGCAGTATCCTATGGCTACACCTTC. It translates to CASSYSAVSYGYTF.

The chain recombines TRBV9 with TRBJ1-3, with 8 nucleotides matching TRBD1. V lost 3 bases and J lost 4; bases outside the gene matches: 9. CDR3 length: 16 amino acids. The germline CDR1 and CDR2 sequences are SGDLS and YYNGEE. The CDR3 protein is CASSARQGPGGNTIYF. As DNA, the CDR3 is TGTGCCAGCAGCGCCCGACAGGGGCCGGGAGGAAACACCATATATTTT.

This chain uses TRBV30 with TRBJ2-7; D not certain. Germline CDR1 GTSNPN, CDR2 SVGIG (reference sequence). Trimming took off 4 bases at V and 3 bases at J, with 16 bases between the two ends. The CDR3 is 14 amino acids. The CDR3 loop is CAWNARMTGYEQYF. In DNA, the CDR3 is TGTGCCTGGAACGCTAGGATGACTGGCTACGAGCAGTACTTC.

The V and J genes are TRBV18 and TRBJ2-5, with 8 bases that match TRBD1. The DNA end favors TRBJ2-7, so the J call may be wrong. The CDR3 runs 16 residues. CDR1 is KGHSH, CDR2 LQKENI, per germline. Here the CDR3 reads CASSSTGTGSLYEQYF. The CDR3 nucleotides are TGTGCCAGCTCCTCCACCGGGACAGGTTCCCTCTACGAGCAGTACTTC.

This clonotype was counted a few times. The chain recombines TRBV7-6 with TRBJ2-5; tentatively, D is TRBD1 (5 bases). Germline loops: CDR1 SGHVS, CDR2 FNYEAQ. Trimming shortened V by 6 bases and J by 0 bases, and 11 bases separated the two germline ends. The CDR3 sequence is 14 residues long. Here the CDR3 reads CASRHDSYQETQYF. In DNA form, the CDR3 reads TGTGCCAGCAGACACGACAGTTACCAAGAGACCCAGTACTTC.